Listed below are T cell receptor beta chains from one sample, sequenced in a study of response to subunit inactivated influenza vaccine. MiXCR, run by TCRdb on the RT-PCR reads, gives a single entry per CDR3 protein. The repertoire holds 450,000 to 700,000 distinct CDR3 sequences, about 14% seen once, with over 8.5% in the top ten. The specimen was PBMCs from blood, collected about 13 days after vaccination. All receptors derive from a man in his fifties who received an inactivated influenza vaccine. Each CDR3 is given with its conserved first and last residue. The order of the fields is CDR3 DNA, CDR3 protein, D gene, J gene, V gene, clone size. A D gene is named only where the DNA matches it firmly. Rows may omit the clone size; those that give it use once, few, many or a size class.

TGTGCCAGCAGCTTCCCGAAAGATACGCAGTATTTT,CASSFPKDTQYF,-,TRBJ2-3,TRBV3-1,few
TGTGCCAGCAGCGCGGGAGGGACAGAAAACACCATATATTTT,CASSAGGTENTIYF,TRBD1,TRBJ1-3,TRBV5-4,-
TGTGCCAGCAGTCCCGGGGTAGCGGGAGCCAATGAGCAGTTCTTC,CASSPGVAGANEQFF,TRBD2,TRBJ2-1,TRBV28,-
TGTGCCAGCAGTCCCGGGCTTGGGGGCATTCAGTACTTC,CASSPGLGGIQYF,-,TRBJ2-4,TRBV28,-
TGTGCCACCAGTGATTTGATGGAGGGACACTATGAGCAGTTCTTC,CATSDLMEGHYEQFF,-,TRBJ2-1,TRBV24-1,-
TGTGCCAGCAGCTTGGCAGCCACGAACACCGGGGAGCTGTTTTTT,CASSLAATNTGELFF,-,TRBJ2-2,TRBV7-6,many
TGCAGTGCTAGGAGGACAGCGGGAGAGACCCAGTACTTC,CSARRTAGETQYF,-,TRBJ2-5,TRBV20-1,-
TGCAGCGCCCGGACCGGACCGATGAACACCGGGGAGCTGTTTTTT,CSARTGPMNTGELFF,-,TRBJ2-2,TRBV29-1,few
TGCAGTGCTACTACATTCGGGGGCTCTGATGAAGCTTTCTTT,CSATTFGGSDEAFF,-,TRBJ1-1,TRBV20-1,few
TGTGCCAGCAGCCAAGCAGGGGGCATTGGAGATACGCAGTATTTT,CASSQAGGIGDTQYF,TRBD1,TRBJ2-3,TRBV3-1,few
TGTGCCACCAGCTCGTACTTGGGGAGTGGGACAGGGGGCTCCGGGGAGCTGTTTTTT,CATSSYLGSGTGGSGELFF,TRBD1,TRBJ2-2,TRBV15,few
TGCGCCAGCCGTTTCTCGGAACTAGCAGAGACCCAGTACTTC,CASRFSELAETQYF,-,TRBJ2-5,TRBV5-1,few
TGCGCCAGCAGCCACGGACCGGGACTCGGTTTATACAATGAGCAGTTCTTC,CASSHGPGLGLYNEQFF,-,TRBJ2-1,TRBV4-3,-
TGTGCCAGCAGACGCCGGGACAGGGTTGGCGAGCAGTACTTC,CASRRRDRVGEQYF,TRBD1,TRBJ2-7,TRBV6-2/TRBV6-3,few
TGTGCCAGCAGCTTGACGGGACAGCTCACAGATACGCAGTATTTT,CASSLTGQLTDTQYF,TRBD1,TRBJ2-3,TRBV5-6,-
TGTGCCAGCAGACAGGGGGGGTATGGCTACACCTTC,CASRQGGYGYTF,TRBD1,TRBJ1-2,TRBV3-1,-
TGTGCCAGCAGGGGACTAGCGGGGGGGCTCGAGCAGTACTTC,CASRGLAGGLEQYF,TRBD2,TRBJ2-7,TRBV6-2/TRBV6-3,-
TGTGCCAGCAGCGGACTAGCGGGACCAAGGGGTGAGCAGTTCTTC,CASSGLAGPRGEQFF,TRBD2,TRBJ2-1,TRBV6-2/TRBV6-3,few
TGTGCCAGCAGATCCTTTACGGGACAGGGTACAGATACGCAGTATTTT,CASRSFTGQGTDTQYF,TRBD1,TRBJ2-3,TRBV6-2/TRBV6-3,-
TGTGCCAGCAGCCCGATCGGACGGACAGATACGCAGTATTTT,CASSPIGRTDTQYF,-,TRBJ2-3,TRBV7-2,-
TGCAGCGTTGAAGACAAGGGTTTAAAAAACATTCAGTACTTC,CSVEDKGLKNIQYF,-,TRBJ2-4,TRBV29-1,many
TGTGCCAGCCGACCGGCCCACCCTACCTACGAGCAGTACTTC,CASRPAHPTYEQYF,-,TRBJ2-7,TRBV28,few
TGTGCCAGCAGCCCCTGGAATTGGGGGGGCCAGTACTTC,CASSPWNWGGQYF,TRBD2,TRBJ2-5,TRBV9,-
TGTGCCAGCAAAGGACCTAGGGCAGATACGCAGTATTTT,CASKGPRADTQYF,-,TRBJ2-3,TRBV2,-
TGTGCCAGCAGCTTAACAGGGGCAGAGACCCAGTACTTC,CASSLTGAETQYF,TRBD1,TRBJ2-5,TRBV12-3/TRBV12-4,many